This entry is about one T cell receptor beta chain. These data belong to a study of blood T cell repertoires in COVID-19. Whole-study context: Nucleic acid was either cDNA or gDNA, and it came from T cells, B-cell-depleted T cells, or PBMCs.

Sequencing used immunoSEQ multiplex PCR; TCRdb keeps in-frame clones, though not all of them. The repertoire holds about 55,000 clones, with approximately 92% as singletons. Trimming cost V 0 bases and J 2 bases; bases outside gene matches: 3. This CDR3 is 17 amino acids long. Germline CDR1 SGDLS, CDR2 YYNGEE. The receptor was derived from an elderly man with acute or convalescent COVID-19. Input material: peripheral blood. The genes are TRBV9 and TRBJ2-3, with 13 bases that match TRBD2. The CDR3 sequence: CASSVGTSGGPTDTQYF. As DNA, the CDR3 is TGTGCCAGCAGCGTAGGGACTAGCGGGGGACCCACAGATACGCAGTATTTT.